This passage covers 4 T cell receptor beta chains from one sample sequenced in a study of beta chain features in type 1 diabetes. Reverse transcribing all isolated RNA meant expressed TCRB transcripts were sequenced. Profiled with immunoSEQ multiplex PCR; TCRdb holds only in-frame clones, not every one. The sample consists of under 50,000 clones, around 50% of them appearing once. Sequencing was performed on Tregs from blood. The receptors come from a woman aged 18-29 years in good health.

Note on this clone: Mismatch with germline at one junction end may stem from a read error. In nucleotides, the CDR3 is TGTGCCAGCAGCCAATTCTTGGGGGCCGAGCAGCACTTC. Residues: CASSQFLGAEQHF. The genes are TRBV16 and TRBJ2-7, with D perhaps matching TRBD1 (6 bases). The germline gives CDR1 KGHSY, CDR2 FQNENV. The CDR3 is made up of 13 amino acids.

This chain links TRBV11-1 with TRBJ2-3; D ambiguous. V lost 11 bases and J lost 5, with 11 bases in between. The CDR3 length is 11 residues. Germline V gene lookup returns CDR1 SGHAT and CDR2 FQDESV (reference sequence). CDR3 DNA sequence: TGTGCCTTCCGAGCAGGAGATACGCAGTATTTT. Translation gives CAFRAGDTQYF.

This chain uses TRBV28 with TRBJ1-5, with D possibly TRBD1 on 5 matching bases. V lost 10 bases and J 6 bases, leaving 19 bases between the germline ends. The CDR3 is 14 amino acids. The germline gives CDR1 MDHEN, CDR2 SYDVKM. CDR3 region: CAINGPPGGQPQHF. CDR3 coding DNA: TGTGCCATAAACGGACCGCCCGGGGGTCAGCCCCAGCATTTT. Together with reference TRBV28 and TRBJ1-5, the CDR3 gives the full variable domain: DVKVTQSSRYLVKRTGEKVFLECVQDMDHENMFWYRQDPGLGLRLIYFSYDVKMKEKGDIPEGYSVSREKKERFSLILESASTNQTSMYLCAINGPPGGQPQHFGDGTRLSIL.

The chain uses TRBV27 and TRBJ1-5; 7 nucleotides match TRBD1. The germline gives CDR1 MNHEY, CDR2 SMNVEV (reference sequence). The CDR3 is 14 residues long. Losses at the gene ends were 5 bases for V and 9 bases for J; bases not matched to a gene: 10. The CDR3 protein is CASSPDRFRWPQHF. As DNA, the CDR3 is TGTGCCAGCAGTCCGGACAGGTTTCGTTGGCCCCAGCATTTT.